This TCR beta chain is from a study of T cell repertoires in cytomegalovirus infection. Study overall: Selection of CMV epitopes for the study included recently identified HLA-C-restricted and well-studied HLA-B-restricted ones. Both CMV infection and a matching HLA type were indicated by public TCR beta signatures.

Each CDR3 protein gets one entry after TCRdb re-called the reads with MiXCR. The sample consists of approximately 990,000 distinct CDR3 sequences, approximately 31% of them appearing once. This clonotype has more than one count but fewer than ten. Its target is not known. Study outcomes and limitations: In two of eight donors, the top clonotype was HLA-C-restricted CMV-specific.

The germline gives CDR1 MNHEY, CDR2 SMNVEV (reference sequence). The V and J ends lost 5 bases and 8 bases respectively, with 15 bases between them. The CDR3 sequence is 13 residues long. This chain connects TRBV27 to TRBJ1-2; D ambiguous. This sample comprised cultured CD8+ T cells from PBMCs, obtained from culture after CMV antigen stimulation. This TCR came from a human donor in good health (CMV status not recorded). Some clones in this sample may be carry-over from other donors' samples. CDR3 nucleotides: TGTGCCAGCAGTCCCCGAGGCGTGAGAGGCTACACCTTC. It translates to CASSPRGVRGYTF.